This T cell receptor beta chain was obtained from a study of blood T cell repertoires in COVID-19 (dated by TCRdb to the early 2020s). About the investigation overall: Collaborator samples came from the United States, Italy and Spain and covered acute and convalescent phases of COVID-19. Deeply sampled blood TCRbeta repertoires from subjects exposed to, actively infected with, or recovered from COVID-19 were included in the dataset. A de-identified subject ID, COVID-19 status, age in years and sex were almost always included in the sample metadata. Samples came from the ongoing ImmuneRACE study (first 160 participants) plus 1,254 subjects from 6 global collaborators. The repertoires were released in a freely available public database meant as a resource for research on the immune response to SARS-CoV-2. HLA class I and class II types, where available, came from metadata supplied by the sample provider rather than from assay-based typing. The prospective study material was composed of cDNA or gDNA derived from T cells, B-cell-depleted T cells, or PBMCs.

Each collaborating institution followed its own protocols to collect whole blood in K2EDTA tubes. For TCRbeta analysis, collaborators shipped samples in one of three forms: frozen whole blood, isolated PBMCs, or DNA extracted from either of those sample types. Here is what the overall study found, with its caveats: How much clinical and demographic metadata was included differed by source and by participant, and the metadata was provided uncurated.

This clone was seen only once. There is no known antigen for this receptor. There are no base qualities to consult, and no much larger clone falls within one base. TCRbeta CDR3 regions were amplified from genomic DNA using the immunoSEQ Assay, a bias-controlled multiplex PCR. The authors' analysis ran thus. Within the assay, amplification of reference gene primers was used to estimate how many nucleated cells each sample contained. Sequence reads were collapsed and filtered to measure the absolute abundance of every unique TCRbeta CDR3 rearrangement. For each sample, productive Simpson clonality was calculated as the square root of Simpson's diversity index across productive rearrangements. Here the immuneACCESS table is served through TCRdb, limited to in-frame sequences with V and J called. Missing clones are a known gap in these copies; in checked studies unresolved V genes cover under half, and the rest lacks a known reason. V, J and clone size derive from that table, while D and trimming were established from the DNA sequence. The sample records hundreds of thousands of clones, roughly 79% of which are singletons. In total, the top ten clones hold under 2% of the sample.

The CDR3 sequence holds 13 residues, the cysteine and phenylalanine included. Solely the CDR3 DNA is kept, with 39 bases framed from the first base. CDR1 LNHDA and CDR2 SQIVND were looked up in the germline V gene (reference sequence). The source is a woman of 80 years or more with acute or convalescent COVID-19. Sequencing was performed on peripheral blood. The chain joins TRBV19 to TRBJ1-5; 7 central bases correspond to TRBD1. The DNA sequence follows: TGTGCTTTAAGCCGAGGGGGCGGTCAGCCCCAGCATTTT. It codes for CALSRGGGQPQHF.